This entry concerns a single T cell receptor beta chain. Its antigen is still unknown. These data originate in a study of OX40 agonist ivuxolimab in advanced cancers. The CDR3 sequence is 17 residues long. Germline assignment: CDR1 MNHEY and CDR2 SMNVEV (reference sequence). The trim removed 5 bases at V and 9 bases at J, leaving 18 bases unmatched. General observations from the study: Clonal expansion from baseline to week 6 occurred in both CD4+ and CD8+ T cells.

Researchers took blood at baseline, on cycle 4 day 1, and on cycle 7 day 1. Only in-frame clones appear in the TCRdb table, and some are missing; sequencing was by immunoSEQ multiplex PCR. The sample yields about 84,000 clones, approximately 88% seen once. The sequencing used CD4+ or CD8+ T cells sorted from blood, collected in a trial of the OX40 agonist ivuxolimab. This sequence joins TRBV27 and TRBJ2-1, with TRBD1 matching 8 bases. The sequence derives from an adult with an advanced solid tumor such as melanoma, head and neck, liver or kidney cancer. The CDR3 protein is CASSPDTGGRGYGEQFF. As DNA, the CDR3 is TGTGCCAGCAGTCCAGACACAGGGGGTCGGGGCTACGGTGAGCAGTTCTTC.